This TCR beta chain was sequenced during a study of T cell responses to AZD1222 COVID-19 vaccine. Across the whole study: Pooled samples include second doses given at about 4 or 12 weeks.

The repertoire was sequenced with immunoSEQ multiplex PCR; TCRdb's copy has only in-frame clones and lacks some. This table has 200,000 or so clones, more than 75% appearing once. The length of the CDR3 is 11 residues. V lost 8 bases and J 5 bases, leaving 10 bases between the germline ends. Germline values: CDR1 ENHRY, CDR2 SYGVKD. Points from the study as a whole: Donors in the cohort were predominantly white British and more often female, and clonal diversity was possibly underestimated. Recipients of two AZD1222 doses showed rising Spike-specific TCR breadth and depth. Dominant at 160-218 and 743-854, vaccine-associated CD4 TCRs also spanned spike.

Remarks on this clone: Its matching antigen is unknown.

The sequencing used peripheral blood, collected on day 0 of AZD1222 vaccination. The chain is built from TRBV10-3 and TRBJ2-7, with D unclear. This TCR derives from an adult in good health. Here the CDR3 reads CAIRNTNEQYF. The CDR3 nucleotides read TGTGCCATCCGAAACACCAACGAGCAGTACTTC.